This T cell receptor beta chain was recorded in a study of cytomegalovirus exposure and HLA in healthy donors. Study summary: Unique TCRs from HLA-typed donors, 70 million to 85 million of them, were held in an early data release. Overall study findings and caveats: Rarity characterized most TCR sequences, yet some public TCRs appeared in many donors.

This CDR3 spans 14 amino acids. Per germline, CDR1 LNHDA and CDR2 SQIVND (reference sequence). V dropped 6 bases and J dropped 0; count of bases not matched to a gene: 3. Both 60 Vbeta primers and 13 Jbeta primers went into the PCR. The assay was immunoSEQ multiplex PCR, and TCRdb's table has in-frame clones only and misses some. The sample has approximately 100,000 clones; about 85% are singletons. Details on this clone: Its antigen is still unknown.

Sequences were obtained from PBMCs. The sequence was obtained from a man aged 40-50 years in good health and CMV-seropositive. This chain joins TRBV19 and TRBJ2-7, with 9 positions matching TRBD1. CDR3 DNA sequence: TGTGCCAGTAGGGAGACAGGGGGCTCCTACGAGCAGTACTTC. This sequence encodes CASRETGGSYEQYF.